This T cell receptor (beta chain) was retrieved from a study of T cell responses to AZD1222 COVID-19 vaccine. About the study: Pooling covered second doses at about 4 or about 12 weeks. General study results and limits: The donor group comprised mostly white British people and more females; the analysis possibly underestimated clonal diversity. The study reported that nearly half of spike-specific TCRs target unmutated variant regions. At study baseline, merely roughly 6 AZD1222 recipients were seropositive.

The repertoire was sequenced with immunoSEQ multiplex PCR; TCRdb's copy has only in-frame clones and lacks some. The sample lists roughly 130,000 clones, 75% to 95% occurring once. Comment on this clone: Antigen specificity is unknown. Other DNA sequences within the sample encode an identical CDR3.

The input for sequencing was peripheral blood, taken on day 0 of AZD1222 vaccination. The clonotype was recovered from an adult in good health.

The CDR3 reads CASKDSSYNSPLHF. In DNA, the CDR3 is TGTGCCAGTAAAGACAGCTCCTATAATTCACCCCTCCACTTT. The gene calls are TRBV19 and TRBJ1-6; the D gene is possibly TRBD1 (5 bases). Trimming pared 7 bases from V and 0 bases from J, leaving 7 bases between. Germline V CDR1 and CDR2: LNHDA, SQIVND (reference sequence). CDR3 length: 14 amino acids. Full variable domain (outside the CDR3, taken from reference TRBV19 and TRBJ1-6): DGGITQSPKYLFRKEGQNVTLSCEQNLNHDAMYWYRQDPGQGLRLIYYSQIVNDFQKGDIAEGYSVSREKKESFPLTVTSAQKNPTAFYLCASKDSSYNSPLHFGNGTRLTVT.